The 22 T cell receptor beta chains listed next were all sequenced from one sample in a study of cytomegalovirus exposure and HLA in healthy donors. The primer mix had 60 Vbeta and 13 Jbeta primers. This table comes from immunoSEQ multiplex PCR, and its TCRdb copy is limited to in-frame clones, with some not included. This specimen shows about 130,000 clones; the ten leading clones hold 1.5% to 1.8%. The source material was PBMCs. These receptors came from a woman in her thirties or forties in good health and CMV-seronegative.

V and J are TRBV6-6 and TRBJ2-2, with D unclear. The CDR3 consists of 15 residues. The V end lost 1 base, the J end lost 1 base, and 7 bases lay between the germline ends. Germline-derived CDR1 and CDR2 are MNHNY and SVGAGI (reference sequence). CDR3 loop: CASSYFSMNTGELFF. CDR3 sequence (DNA): TGTGCCAGCAGTTACTTTAGCATGAACACCGGGGAGCTGTTTTTT.

The chain carries TRBV5-1 and TRBJ2-3; no firm D call. This CDR3 has 13 amino acids. The germline V gene encodes CDR1 SGHRS and CDR2 YFSETQ. Trimming left V 4 bases short and J 4 bases short, with 10 bases between. CDR3 loop: CASSIDSSDTQYF. The CDR3 nucleotides are TGCGCCAGCAGCATCGACTCCTCAGATACGCAGTATTTT.

The chain employs TRBV14 and TRBJ2-7, with D perhaps matching TRBD1 (7 bases). The germline V gene has CDR1 SGHDN and CDR2 FVKESK. V shed 4 bases and J shed 2 bases, with 27 bases lying between them. CDR3 length equals 19 residues. DNA for the CDR3: TGTGCCAGCAGCCTCTCCCACAACATGGCGGGACAGACCGCCTACGAGCAGTACTTC. Translating it yields CASSLSHNMAGQTAYEQYF. The full variable domain, in which reference TRBV14 and TRBJ2-7 provide the parts outside the CDR3, is EAGVTQFPSHSVIEKGQTVTLRCDPISGHDNLYWYRRVMGKEIKFLLHFVKESKQDESGMPNNRFLAERTGGTYSTLKVQPAELEDSGVYFCASSLSHNMAGQTAYEQYFGPGTRLTVT.

The rearrangement links TRBV27 to TRBJ2-2; 7 bases align to TRBD2. After removal of 3 bases from V and 6 bases from J, the junction contained 10 bases not matched to a gene. The CDR3 loop spans 16 amino acids. Germline-derived CDR1 and CDR2 are MNHEY and SMNVEV (reference sequence). CDR3 sequence (DNA): TGTGCCAGCAGTTTCTCCGTGGGACTAAACCCCGGGGAGCTGTTTTTT. It is translated as CASSFSVGLNPGELFF.

The chain carries TRBV7-3 and TRBJ1-2; TRBD1 agrees at 7 bases. There are 13 residues in the CDR3. Per the germline V gene, CDR1 is SGHTA and CDR2 is FQGTGA. V lost 5 bases, J lost 3 bases, and 3 bases stayed unmatched. The CDR3 here is CASSPDRDYGYTF. The CDR3 DNA reads as TGTGCCAGCAGCCCCGACAGGGACTATGGCTACACCTTC. Looking up the rest from reference TRBV7-3 and TRBJ1-2 gives the full variable domain: GAGVSQTPSNKVTEKGKYVELRCDPISGHTALYWYRQSLGQGPEFLIYFQGTGAADDSGLPNDRFFAVRPEGSVSTLKIQRTERGDSAVYLCASSPDRDYGYTFGSGTRLTVV.

The rearrangement links TRBV5-1 to TRBJ2-2; D is perhaps TRBD2 (5 bases). V gave up 4 bases and J gave up 1 base, with 5 bases separating them. CDR3 length: 13 amino acids. CDR1 SGHRS and CDR2 YFSETQ come from the germline V gene. CDR3 DNA sequence: TGCGCCAGCAGCGGAGGGAACACCGGGGAGCTGTTTTTT. It is translated as CASSGGNTGELFF.

The chain uses TRBV18 and TRBJ2-3; 10 nucleotides align to TRBD1. The CDR3 contains 14 residues. Germline CDR1 KGHSH, CDR2 LQKENI. The V segment lost 6 bases and the J segment 1 base; nucleotides outside the gene matches: 1. CDR3 sequence reads: CASSDRGRTDTQYF. CDR3 in DNA: TGTGCCAGCTCCGACAGGGGGCGCACAGATACGCAGTATTTT.

This sequence joins TRBV27 and TRBJ1-3, with 9 bases aligning to TRBD1. V gave up 5 bases and J gave up 4 bases; unmatched junction bases: 9. Germline-derived CDR1 and CDR2 are MNHEY and SMNVEV (reference sequence). The CDR3 runs 16 residues. The CDR3 DNA follows: TGTGCCAGCAGTCTGACCGGGACAGGGACCGGAAACACCATATATTTT. It specifies CASSLTGTGTGNTIYF.

DNA of the CDR3: TGTGCCAGTAGTATCCCCCGATGGCAGGGGGCTGGTGGAGCTTTCTTT. Translation: CASSIPRWQGAGGAFF. The genes are TRBV19 and TRBJ1-1, with TRBD1 matching over 8 bases. The CDR3 spans 16 residues. Germline CDR1 LNHDA, CDR2 SQIVND (reference sequence). Trimming removed 3 bases from V and 10 bases from J; junction bases left unmatched: 16.

The chain recombines TRBV9 with TRBJ1-3; 9 positions match TRBD1. This CDR3 is built from 16 residues. The germline CDR1 and CDR2 sequences are SGDLS and YYNGEE. Unmatched junction bases numbered 7, after V lost 4 bases and J lost 2 bases. DNA of the CDR3: TGTGCCAGCAGCCCCCGACAGGGGGTCCCTGGAAACACCATATATTTT. Amino acid sequence: CASSPRQGVPGNTIYF. Supplemented by reference TRBV9 and TRBJ1-3, the full variable domain reads DSGVTQTPKHLITATGQRVTLRCSPRSGDLSVYWYQQSLDQGLQFLIQYYNGEERAKGNILERFSAQQFPDLHSELNLSSLELGDSALYFCASSPRQGVPGNTIYFGEGSWLTVV.

This chain uses TRBV7-2 with TRBJ1-2, with 9 bases lining up with TRBD1. The CDR3 spans 14 residues. After removal of 1 base from V and 7 bases from J, the junction contained 4 bases not matched to a gene. The germline V gene has CDR1 SGHTA and CDR2 FQGNSA. The CDR3 reads CASSLGTGDSGYTF. The CDR3 DNA sequence: TGTGCCAGCAGCTTAGGGACAGGGGACTCTGGCTACACCTTC.

The chain links TRBV7-9 to TRBJ2-2; TRBD1 might be the D (5 bases). The CDR3 is 16 amino acids. The germline V gene has CDR1 SEHNR and CDR2 FQNEAQ (reference sequence). With 5 bases removed from V and 3 bases from J, the gap between germline ends came to 16 bases. As DNA, the CDR3 is TGTGCCAGCAGCCCTTCGACAGCCTTTTACACCGGGGAGCTGTTTTTT. This encodes CASSPSTAFYTGELFF.

V usage is TRBV18 and J usage is TRBJ2-2, with D tentatively TRBD2 (6 bases). V lost 3 bases and J lost 2, with 16 bases in between. The CDR3 loop spans 17 amino acids. The V gene's germline CDR1 is KGHSH and CDR2 LQKENI. The CDR3 DNA is TGTGCCAGCTCACCTACCGGGGGACCCCTTAACACCGGGGAGCTGTTTTTT. Amino acid sequence: CASSPTGGPLNTGELFF.

The chain is built from TRBV5-5 and TRBJ1-3, with 7 bases aligning to TRBD1. CDR3 length: 16 amino acids. V dropped 4 bases and J dropped 0; count of bases not matched to a gene: 7. CDR1 is SGHKS, CDR2 YYEKEE, per germline (reference sequence). The CDR3 sequence: CASSHLGTDSGNTIYF. Here the CDR3 DNA reads TGTGCCAGCAGCCATTTAGGGACAGACTCTGGAAACACCATATATTTT.

The genes are TRBV7-3 and TRBJ2-2, with D possibly being TRBD1 (5 bases). V shed 5 bases and J shed 0 bases, with 13 bases lying between them. Germline CDR1 and CDR2: SGHTA and FQGTGA. The CDR3 sequence is 16 residues long. The chain's CDR3 is CASSKSGRANTGELFF. CDR3 nucleotides: TGTGCCAGCAGCAAATCAGGGCGCGCGAACACCGGGGAGCTGTTTTTT.

The V call is TRBV27, the J call TRBJ1-6; 7 nucleotides match TRBD1. Per the germline V gene, CDR1 is MNHEY and CDR2 is SMNVEV (reference sequence). V shed 8 bases and J 8 bases; nucleotides not matched to a gene: 9. This CDR3 region has 14 residues. CDR3 sequence: CASVYRGGHSPLHF. CDR3 nucleotide sequence: TGTGCCAGCGTTTACAGGGGTGGTCATTCACCCCTCCACTTT.

The J gene is TRBJ2-6, the V gene TRBV4-3, with TRBD1 identical over 8 bases. Germline CDR1 reads LGHNA; CDR2 reads YSLEER. This CDR3 is built from 15 residues. The V segment lost 5 bases and the J segment 4 bases; nucleotides outside the gene matches: 4. The DNA of the CDR3 is TGCGCCAGCAGCTCGACAGGGGTCGGGGCCAACGTCCTGACTTTC. Translating gives CASSSTGVGANVLTF.

Here the CDR3 DNA reads TGTGCCAGCAGTTTAGGCGGGTTTACCACAGATACGCAGTATTTT. Translation gives CASSLGGFTTDTQYF. The genes are TRBV27 and TRBJ2-3, with D tentatively TRBD2 (5 bases). V lost 2 bases and J lost 2, with 11 bases in between. The CDR3 length is 15 residues. Germline V gene data show CDR1 as MNHEY and CDR2 as SMNVEV (reference sequence).

The rearrangement links TRBV9 to TRBJ1-1, with no clear D. V lost 0 bases to trimming and J lost 6 bases, with 12 bases between them. CDR1 is SGDLS, CDR2 YYNGEE, per germline. This CDR3 comprises 14 residues. The CDR3 protein is CASSVEPGSAEAFF. CDR3 DNA sequence: TGTGCCAGCAGCGTAGAACCAGGATCGGCTGAAGCTTTCTTT.

V usage is TRBV4-2 and J usage is TRBJ2-7; 8 bases fit TRBD1. Germline CDR1 reads LGHNA; CDR2 reads YNFKEQ. The CDR3 sequence is 15 residues long. After removal of 1 base from V and 5 bases from J, the junction contained 7 bases not matched to a gene. CDR3 region: CASSQAQGAGHEQYF. As DNA, the CDR3 is TGTGCCAGCAGCCAAGCGCAGGGGGCGGGCCACGAGCAGTACTTC.

V gene TRBV5-4 combines with J gene TRBJ1-2, with TRBD1 identical over 8 bases. CDR1 and CDR2 (germline): SGHNT, YYREEE (reference sequence). There are 14 residues in the CDR3. Trimming at V came to 4 bases and at J to 7 bases, leaving 9 bases not matched to a gene. CDR3 bases: TGTGCCAGCAGCACGGACAGGGTGGGGGGTGGCTACACCTTC. Protein product: CASSTDRVGGGYTF.

The rearrangement uses TRBV6-1 and TRBJ1-1; 10 nucleotides agree with TRBD1. The CDR3 runs 13 residues. Trimming removed 6 bases from V and 8 bases from J; junction bases left unmatched: 6. CDR1 is MNHNS and CDR2 is SASEGT in the germline V gene. The CDR3 nucleotides read TGTGCCAGCAGCCTGGACAGGGGGGAGGAAGCTTTCTTT. Translating gives CASSLDRGEEAFF.